This T cell receptor beta chain comes out of a study of cytomegalovirus exposure and HLA in healthy donors. Both 60 Vbeta primers and 13 Jbeta primers went into the PCR. Original handling: It was a later analysis that counted tens of millions of unique TCR beta chains, of which some 10 million were shared. Here immunoSEQ multiplex PCR was the method, and the copy in TCRdb shows in-frame clones only, minus some. V and J calls and clone size are those listed in that table; D and trimming were worked out from the DNA. The sample lists about 160,000 clones, around 88% seen once, with about 0.85% in the top ten. Germline V gene data show CDR1 as SGHVS and CDR2 as FNYEAQ. Trimming cost V 1 base and J 0 bases; bases outside gene matches: 3. This CDR3 is built from 16 residues. This clone was counted a single time. What it binds is unknown. Findings and limits, study-wide: The authors later found most CMV-associated TCR beta chains appeared HLA-restricted. The authors enumerated some 170 TCR beta chains as linked to cytomegalovirus.

The sample taken for sequencing was PBMCs. The rearrangement links TRBV7-6 to TRBJ2-3, with 8 bases aligning to TRBD2. The clonotype comes from a woman aged 25 to 39 in good health and CMV-seronegative. CDR3 sequence: CASSLVASGSTDTQYF. The CDR3, as DNA: TGTGCCAGCAGCTTAGTGGCTAGCGGGAGCACAGATACGCAGTATTTT.